This TCR beta chain stems from a study of shared clonotypes between healthy human individuals. Findings of the study overall: The study found lower generation probabilities in non-shared clonotypes than in those shared by all four donors. Investigators collected only blood, and repertoires in tissues likely differ. Sequencing depth was predicted to influence how clonotypes are shared among donors.

Per the germline V gene, CDR1 is MNHEY and CDR2 is SVGAGI. Trimming stripped 7 bases from V and 0 bases from J, with 7 bases between. The CDR3 extends over 13 amino acids. Over several immunoSEQ plates, each subset's genomic DNA was distributed in even portions. Generated by immunoSEQ multiplex PCR, the TCRdb table keeps only in-frame clones and is missing some. The data show about 960,000 clones, approximately 80% seen once. Details on this clone: Its antigen is unknown.

The chain is built from TRBV6-5 and TRBJ1-3, with no clear D. This TCR came from a man between 18 and 35 years old in good health. The source material was memory CD4+ T cells sorted from blood. Subset defined: CD45RA-negative fraction. The CDR3 here is CASTPGSGNTIYF. In nucleotides, the CDR3 is TGTGCCAGCACCCCGGGCTCTGGAAACACCATATATTTT.